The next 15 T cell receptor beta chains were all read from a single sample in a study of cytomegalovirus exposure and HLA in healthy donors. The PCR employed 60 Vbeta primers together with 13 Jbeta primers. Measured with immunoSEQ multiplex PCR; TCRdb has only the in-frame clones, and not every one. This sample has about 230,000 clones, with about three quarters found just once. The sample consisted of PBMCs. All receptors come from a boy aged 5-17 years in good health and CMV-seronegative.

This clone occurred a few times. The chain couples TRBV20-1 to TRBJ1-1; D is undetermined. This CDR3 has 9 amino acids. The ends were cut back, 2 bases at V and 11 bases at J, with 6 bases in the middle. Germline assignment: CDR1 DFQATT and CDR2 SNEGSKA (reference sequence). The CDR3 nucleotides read TGCAGTGCTAGAATTGAGGCTTTCTTT. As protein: CSARIEAFF.

CDR3 nucleotide sequence: TGCGCCAGCAGCCAAACGCCTATGGGCCGGTTCGAACAGTACTTC. This codes for CASSQTPMGRFEQYF. The chain joins TRBV4-1 to TRBJ2-7; no firm D call. The CDR3 is 15 amino acids. Germline V CDR1 and CDR2: MGHRA, YSYEKL. V was shortened by 2 bases and J by 10 bases, with 21 bases between the two germline ends.

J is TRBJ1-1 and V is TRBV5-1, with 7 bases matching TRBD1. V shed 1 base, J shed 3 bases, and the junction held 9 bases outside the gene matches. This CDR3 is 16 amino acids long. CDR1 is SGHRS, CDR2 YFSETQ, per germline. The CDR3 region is CASSLTRQGWDTEAFF. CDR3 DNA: TGCGCCAGCAGCTTGACCAGACAGGGCTGGGACACTGAAGCTTTCTTT.

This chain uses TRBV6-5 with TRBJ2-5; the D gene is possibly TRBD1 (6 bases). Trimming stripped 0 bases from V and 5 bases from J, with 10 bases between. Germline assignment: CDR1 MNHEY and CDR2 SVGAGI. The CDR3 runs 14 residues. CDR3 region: CASSYSGAWETQYF. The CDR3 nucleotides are TGTGCCAGCAGTTACTCGGGGGCCTGGGAGACCCAGTACTTC.

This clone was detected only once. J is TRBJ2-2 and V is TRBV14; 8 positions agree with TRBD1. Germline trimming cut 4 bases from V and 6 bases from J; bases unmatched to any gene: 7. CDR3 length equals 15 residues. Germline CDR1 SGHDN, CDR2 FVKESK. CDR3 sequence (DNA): TGTGCCAGCAGCCGTGGGACAGGTAGATCCGGGGAGCTGTTTTTT. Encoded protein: CASSRGTGRSGELFF.

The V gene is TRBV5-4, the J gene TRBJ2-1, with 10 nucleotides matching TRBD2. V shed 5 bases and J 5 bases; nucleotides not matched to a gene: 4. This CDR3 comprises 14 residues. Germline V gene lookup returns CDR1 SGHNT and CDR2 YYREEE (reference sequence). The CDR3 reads CASSSGLADNEQFF. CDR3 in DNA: TGTGCCAGCAGTTCAGGACTAGCGGACAATGAGCAGTTCTTC.

CDR3 in amino acids: CASSTVGDTEAFF. DNA for the CDR3: TGTGCCAGCAGCACCGTGGGCGACACTGAAGCTTTCTTT. The chain joins TRBV11-2 to TRBJ1-1; D unresolved. Looked up from germline, CDR1 is SGHAT and CDR2 is FQNNGV. Trimming cost V 5 bases and J 3 bases, with 10 bases left between them. The CDR3 spans 13 residues.

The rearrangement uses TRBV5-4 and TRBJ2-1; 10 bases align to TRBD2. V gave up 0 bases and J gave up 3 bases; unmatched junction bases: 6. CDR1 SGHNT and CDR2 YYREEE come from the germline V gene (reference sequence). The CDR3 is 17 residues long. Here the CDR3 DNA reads TGTGCCAGCAGCTTGGGACTAGCGGGCGTTTTCTACAATGAGCAGTTCTTC. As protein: CASSLGLAGVFYNEQFF.

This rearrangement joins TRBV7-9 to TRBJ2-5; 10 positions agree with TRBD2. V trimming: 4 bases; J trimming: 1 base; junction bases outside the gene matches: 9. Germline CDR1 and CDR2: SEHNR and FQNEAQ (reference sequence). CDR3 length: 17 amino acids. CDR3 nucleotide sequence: TGTGCCAGCAGCTGGGGGTCTAGCGGGGGAGGCCAAGAGACCCAGTACTTC. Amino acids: CASSWGSSGGGQETQYF.

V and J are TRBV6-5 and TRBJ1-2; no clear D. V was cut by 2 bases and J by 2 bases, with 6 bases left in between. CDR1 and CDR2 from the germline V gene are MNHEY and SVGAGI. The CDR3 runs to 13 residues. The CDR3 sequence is CASSYERNYGYTF. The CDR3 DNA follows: TGTGCCAGCAGTTACGAGAGAAACTATGGCTACACCTTC.

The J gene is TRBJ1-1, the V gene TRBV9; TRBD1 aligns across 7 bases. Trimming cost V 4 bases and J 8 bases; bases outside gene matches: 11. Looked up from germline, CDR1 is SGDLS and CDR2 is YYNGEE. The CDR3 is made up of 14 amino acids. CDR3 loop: CASSPSHRGLEAFF. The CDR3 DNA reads TGTGCCAGCAGCCCAAGTCACAGGGGTTTGGAAGCTTTCTTT. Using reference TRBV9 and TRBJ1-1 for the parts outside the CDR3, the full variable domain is DSGVTQTPKHLITATGQRVTLRCSPRSGDLSVYWYQQSLDQGLQFLIQYYNGEERAKGNILERFSAQQFPDLHSELNLSSLELGDSALYFCASSPSHRGLEAFFGQGTRLTVV.

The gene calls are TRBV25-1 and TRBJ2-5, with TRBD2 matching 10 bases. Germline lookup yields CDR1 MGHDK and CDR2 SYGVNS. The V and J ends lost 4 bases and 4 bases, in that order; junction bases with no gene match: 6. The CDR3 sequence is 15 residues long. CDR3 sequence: CASSVMSGGAETQYF. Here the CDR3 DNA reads TGTGCCAGCAGTGTAATGAGCGGGGGGGCAGAGACCCAGTACTTC.

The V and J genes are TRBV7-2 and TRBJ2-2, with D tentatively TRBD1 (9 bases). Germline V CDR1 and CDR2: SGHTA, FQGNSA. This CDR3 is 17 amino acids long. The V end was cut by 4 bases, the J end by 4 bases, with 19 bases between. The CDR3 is CASSSGQGGTSTGELFF. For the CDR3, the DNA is TGTGCCAGCAGCTCGGGACAGGGAGGGACTAGCACCGGGGAGCTGTTTTTT.

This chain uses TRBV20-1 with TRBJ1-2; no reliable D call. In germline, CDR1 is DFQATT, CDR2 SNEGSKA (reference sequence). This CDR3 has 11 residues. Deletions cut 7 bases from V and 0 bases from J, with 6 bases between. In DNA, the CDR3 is TGCAGTGGTACAGCTAACTATGGCTACACCTTC. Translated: CSGTANYGYTF.

The DNA for the CDR3 is TGTGCCAGCAGCTTGGCTCGGTACAGCGGGAGAGTGGCCGATACGCAGTATTTT. Residues: CASSLARYSGRVADTQYF. The rearrangement joins TRBV5-8 to TRBJ2-3; 8 nucleotides match TRBD2. V gave up 0 bases and J gave up 6 bases; unmatched junction bases: 15. The germline CDR1 and CDR2 sequences are SGHTS and YDEGEE. This CDR3 contains 18 residues.